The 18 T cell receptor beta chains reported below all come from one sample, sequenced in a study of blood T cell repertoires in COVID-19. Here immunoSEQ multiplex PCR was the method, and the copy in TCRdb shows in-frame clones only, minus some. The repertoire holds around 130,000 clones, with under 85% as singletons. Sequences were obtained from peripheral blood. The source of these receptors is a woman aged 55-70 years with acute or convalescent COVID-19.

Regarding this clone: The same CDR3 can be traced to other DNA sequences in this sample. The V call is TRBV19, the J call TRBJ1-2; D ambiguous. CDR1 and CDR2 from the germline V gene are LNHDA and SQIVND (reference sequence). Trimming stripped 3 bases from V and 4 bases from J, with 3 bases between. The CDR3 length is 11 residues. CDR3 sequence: CASSIRYGYTF. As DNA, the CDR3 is TGTGCCAGTAGTATCCGCTATGGCTACACCTTC. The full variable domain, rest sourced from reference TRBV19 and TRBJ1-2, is DGGITQSPKYLFRKEGQNVTLSCEQNLNHDAMYWYRQDPGQGLRLIYYSQIVNDFQKGDIAEGYSVSREKKESFPLTVTSAQKNPTAFYLCASSIRYGYTFGSGTRLTVV.

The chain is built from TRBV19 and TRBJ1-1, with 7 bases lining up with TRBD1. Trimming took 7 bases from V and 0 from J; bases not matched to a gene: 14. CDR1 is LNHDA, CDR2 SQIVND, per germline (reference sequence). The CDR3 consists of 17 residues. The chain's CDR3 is CASTAPTGPRLNTEAFF. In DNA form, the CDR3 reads TGTGCCAGTACAGCCCCGACAGGGCCCCGACTGAACACTGAAGCTTTCTTT.

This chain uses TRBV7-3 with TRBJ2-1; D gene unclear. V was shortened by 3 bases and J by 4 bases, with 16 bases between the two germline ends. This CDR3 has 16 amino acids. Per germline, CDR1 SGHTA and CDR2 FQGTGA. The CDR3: CASSLGYTDTYNEQFF. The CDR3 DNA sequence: TGTGCCAGCAGCTTGGGTTATACAGACACTTACAATGAGCAGTTCTTC.

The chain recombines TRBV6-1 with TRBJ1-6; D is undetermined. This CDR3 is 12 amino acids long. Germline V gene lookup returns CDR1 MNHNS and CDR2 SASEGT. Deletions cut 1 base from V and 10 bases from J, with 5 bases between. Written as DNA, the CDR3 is TGTGCCAGCAGTGAAGGGAGGTCACCCCTCCACTTT. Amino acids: CASSEGRSPLHF.

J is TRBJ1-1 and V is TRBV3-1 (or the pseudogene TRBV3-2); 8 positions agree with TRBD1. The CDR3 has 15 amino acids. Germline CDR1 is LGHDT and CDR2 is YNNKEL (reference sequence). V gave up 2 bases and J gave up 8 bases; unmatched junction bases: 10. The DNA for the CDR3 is TGTGCCAGCAGCCAATCGGACAGGGAACTAATAGAAGCTTTCTTT. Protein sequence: CASSQSDRELIEAFF.

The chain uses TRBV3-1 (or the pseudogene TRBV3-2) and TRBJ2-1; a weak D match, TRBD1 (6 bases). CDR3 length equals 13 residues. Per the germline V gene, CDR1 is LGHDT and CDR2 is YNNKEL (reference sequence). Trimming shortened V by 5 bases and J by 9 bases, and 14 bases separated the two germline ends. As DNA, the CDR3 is TGTGCCAGCAGCGTCAGGGGCCAGAGTGAGCAGTTCTTC. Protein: CASSVRGQSEQFF.

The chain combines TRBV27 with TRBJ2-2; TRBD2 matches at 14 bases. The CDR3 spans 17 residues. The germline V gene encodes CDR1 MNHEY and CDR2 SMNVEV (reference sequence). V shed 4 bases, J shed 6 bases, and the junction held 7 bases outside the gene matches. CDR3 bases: TGTGCCAGCAGTTCTGGACTAGCGGGGGGCAGGGCCGGGGAGCTGTTTTTT. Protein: CASSSGLAGGRAGELFF.

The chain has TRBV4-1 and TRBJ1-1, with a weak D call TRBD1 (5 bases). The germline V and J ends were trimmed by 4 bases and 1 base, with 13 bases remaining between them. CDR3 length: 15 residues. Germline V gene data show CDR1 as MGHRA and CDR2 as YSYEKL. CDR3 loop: CASSRSGGTNTEAFF. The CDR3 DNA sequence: TGCGCCAGCAGCCGCTCTGGGGGGACGAACACTGAAGCTTTCTTT.

CDR3 sequence reads: CASSGPATGYGLEDTQYF. The CDR3 region has the DNA TGTGCCAGCAGTGGTCCCGCGACAGGGTATGGTTTAGAAGATACGCAGTATTTT. The chain couples TRBV2 to TRBJ2-3; TRBD1 matches 7 bases. CDR1 SNHLY and CDR2 FYNNEI come from the germline V gene. The CDR3 is 18 amino acids. The J segment lost 5 bases and the V segment lost 4 bases, leaving 18 bases of the junction unmatched.

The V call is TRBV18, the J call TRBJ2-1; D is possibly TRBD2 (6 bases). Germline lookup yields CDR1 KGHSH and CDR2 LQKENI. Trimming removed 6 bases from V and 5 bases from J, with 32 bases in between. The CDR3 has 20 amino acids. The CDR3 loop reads CASSEWGDWRPANRNNEQFF. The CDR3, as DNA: TGTGCCAGCTCGGAATGGGGGGATTGGAGACCCGCCAATAGAAACAATGAGCAGTTCTTC. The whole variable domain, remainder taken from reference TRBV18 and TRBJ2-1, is NAGVMQNPRHLVRRRGQEARLRCSPMKGHSHVYWYRQLPEEGLKFMVYLQKENIIDESGMPKERFSAEFPKEGPSILRIQQVVRGDSAAYFCASSEWGDWRPANRNNEQFFGPGTRLTVL.

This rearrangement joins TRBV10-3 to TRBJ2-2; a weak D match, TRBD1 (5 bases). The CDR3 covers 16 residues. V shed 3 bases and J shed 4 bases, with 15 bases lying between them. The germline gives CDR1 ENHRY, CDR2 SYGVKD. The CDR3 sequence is CAISDVQASFTGELFF. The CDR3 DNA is TGTGCCATCAGTGACGTACAGGCCTCGTTCACCGGGGAGCTGTTTTTT.

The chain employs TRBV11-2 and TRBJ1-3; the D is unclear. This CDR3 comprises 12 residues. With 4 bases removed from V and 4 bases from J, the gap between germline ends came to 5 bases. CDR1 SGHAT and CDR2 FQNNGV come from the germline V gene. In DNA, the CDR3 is TGTGCCAGCAGCTCACAGGGAAACACCATATATTTT. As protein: CASSSQGNTIYF.

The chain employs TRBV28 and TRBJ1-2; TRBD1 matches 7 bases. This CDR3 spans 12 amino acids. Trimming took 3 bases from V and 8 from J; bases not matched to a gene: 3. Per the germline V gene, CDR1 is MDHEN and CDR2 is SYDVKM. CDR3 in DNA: TGTGCCAGCAGTTTGCCAGGGGGAGGCTACACCTTC. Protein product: CASSLPGGGYTF.

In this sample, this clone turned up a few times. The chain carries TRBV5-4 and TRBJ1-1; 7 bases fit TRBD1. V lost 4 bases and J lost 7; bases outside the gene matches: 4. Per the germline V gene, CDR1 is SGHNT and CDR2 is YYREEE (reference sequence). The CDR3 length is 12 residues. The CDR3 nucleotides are TGTGCCAGCAGCGCACAGGGGCGTGAAGCTTTCTTT. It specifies CASSAQGREAFF.

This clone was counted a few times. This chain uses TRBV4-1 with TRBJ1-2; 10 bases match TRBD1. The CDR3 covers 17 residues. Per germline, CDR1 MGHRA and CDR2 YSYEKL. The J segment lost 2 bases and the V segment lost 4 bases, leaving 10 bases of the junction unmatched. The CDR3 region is CASSRGQGDRTNYGYTF. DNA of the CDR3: TGCGCCAGCAGCCGAGGACAGGGGGATAGAACCAACTATGGCTACACCTTC.

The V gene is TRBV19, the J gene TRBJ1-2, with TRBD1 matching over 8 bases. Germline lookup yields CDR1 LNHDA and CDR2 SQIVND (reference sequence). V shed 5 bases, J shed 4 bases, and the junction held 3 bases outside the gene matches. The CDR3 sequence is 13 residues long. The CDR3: CASSRQGLYGYTF. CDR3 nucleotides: TGTGCCAGTAGTCGACAGGGGCTCTATGGCTACACCTTC.

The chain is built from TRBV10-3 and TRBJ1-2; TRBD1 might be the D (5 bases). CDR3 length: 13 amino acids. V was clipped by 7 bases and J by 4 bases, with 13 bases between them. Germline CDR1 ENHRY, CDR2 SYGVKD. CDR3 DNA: TGTGCCATCACGGCAGGGCTTCCCTATGGCTACACCTTC. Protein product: CAITAGLPYGYTF.

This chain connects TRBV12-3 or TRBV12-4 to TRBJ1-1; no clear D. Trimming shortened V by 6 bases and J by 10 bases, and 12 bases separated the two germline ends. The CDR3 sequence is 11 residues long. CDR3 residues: CASRQTEGAFF. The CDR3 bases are TGTGCCAGCAGACAGACCGAGGGAGCTTTCTTT.